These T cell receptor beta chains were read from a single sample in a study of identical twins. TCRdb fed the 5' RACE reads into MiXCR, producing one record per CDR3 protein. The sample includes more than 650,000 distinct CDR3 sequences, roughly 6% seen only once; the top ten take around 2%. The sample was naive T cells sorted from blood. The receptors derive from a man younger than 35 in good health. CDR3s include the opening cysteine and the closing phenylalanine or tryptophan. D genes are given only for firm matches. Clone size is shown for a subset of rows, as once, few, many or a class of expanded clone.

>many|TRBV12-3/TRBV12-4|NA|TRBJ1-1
CASSLEHTAFF
TGTGCCAGCAGTTTAGAACATACGGCTTTCTTT
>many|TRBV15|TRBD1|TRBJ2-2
CATSRDQGDTGELFF
TGTGCCACCAGCAGAGATCAGGGGGACACCGGGGAGCTGTTTTTT
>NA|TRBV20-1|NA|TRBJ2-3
CSAGAPQSTDTQYF
TGCAGTGCTGGGGCGCCGCAAAGCACAGATACGCAGTATTTT
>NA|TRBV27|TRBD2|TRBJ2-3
CASKQLADTDTQYF
TGTGCCAGCAAACAACTAGCGGATACAGATACGCAGTATTTT
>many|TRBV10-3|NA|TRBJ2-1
CASSQGFYNEQFF
TGTGCCTCCAGCCAGGGATTTTACAATGAGCAGTTCTTC
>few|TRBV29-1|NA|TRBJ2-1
CSVPDNEQFF
TGCAGCGTTCCCGACAATGAGCAGTTCTTC
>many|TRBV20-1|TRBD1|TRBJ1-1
CSARKDRVTEAFF
TGCAGTGCTAGAAAAGACAGGGTTACTGAAGCTTTCTTT
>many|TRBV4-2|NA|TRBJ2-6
CATRGSGANVLTF
TGTGCCACCAGGGGATCTGGGGCCAACGTCCTGACTTTC
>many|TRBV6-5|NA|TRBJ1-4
CASSYEGVANEKLFF
TGTGCCAGCAGTTACGAGGGGGTTGCTAATGAAAAACTGTTTTTT
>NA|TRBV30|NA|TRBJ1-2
CAWSVRLGDYGYTF
TGTGCCTGGAGTGTAAGATTAGGGGATTATGGCTACACCTTC
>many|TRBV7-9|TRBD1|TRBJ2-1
CASSLRDRAYNEQFF
TGTGCCAGCAGCTTGAGGGACAGGGCCTACAATGAGCAGTTCTTC
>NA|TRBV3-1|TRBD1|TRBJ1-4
CASSSDRAGGKLFF
TGTGCCAGCAGCTCCGACAGGGCCGGAGGAAAACTGTTTTTT
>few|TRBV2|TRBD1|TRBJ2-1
CASSSGQVYNEQFF
TGTGCCAGCAGCTCCGGACAGGTTTACAATGAGCAGTTCTTC
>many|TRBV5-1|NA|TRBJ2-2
CASTSDTGELFF
TGCGCCAGCACCTCAGACACCGGGGAGCTGTTTTTT
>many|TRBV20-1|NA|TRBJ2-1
CSAKPRKGYNEQFF
TGCAGTGCTAAACCCCGCAAGGGATACAATGAGCAGTTCTTC
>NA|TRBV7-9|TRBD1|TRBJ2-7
CASSWNRDRGSYEQYF
TGTGCCAGCAGCTGGAACCGGGACAGGGGATCCTACGAGCAGTACTTC
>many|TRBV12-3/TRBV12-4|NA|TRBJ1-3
CASSTTIQGFGTIYF
TGTGCCAGCAGTACCACTATACAGGGATTTGGCACCATATATTTT
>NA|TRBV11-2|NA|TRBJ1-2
CASSHNGGDLGYTF
TGTGCCAGCAGCCATAACGGGGGAGACCTTGGCTACACCTTC
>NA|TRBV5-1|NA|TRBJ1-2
CASRLALHGDYGYTF
TGCGCCAGCAGATTGGCACTCCACGGGGACTATGGCTACACCTTC
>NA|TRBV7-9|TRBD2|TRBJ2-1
CASSSRTSGSDEQFF
TGTGCCAGCAGCTCCCGGACTAGCGGGAGCGATGAGCAGTTCTTC
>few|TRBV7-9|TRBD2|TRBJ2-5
CASTSPSGNQETQYF
TGTGCCAGCACCTCTCCTAGCGGGAACCAAGAGACCCAGTACTTC
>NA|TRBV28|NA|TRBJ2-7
CASSSFAGQYF
TGTGCCAGCAGTTCATTCGCCGGACAGTACTTC
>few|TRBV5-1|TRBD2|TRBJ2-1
CASSFRLAGGPQDEQFF
TGCGCCAGCAGCTTCCGACTAGCGGGAGGGCCTCAGGATGAGCAGTTCTTC
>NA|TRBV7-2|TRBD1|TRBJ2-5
CASSYGDRRETQYF
TGTGCCAGCAGCTATGGGGACAGGCGGGAGACCCAGTACTTC
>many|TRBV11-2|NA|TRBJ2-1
CASSPRDVPFSSYNEQFF
TGTGCCAGCAGCCCAAGGGACGTTCCTTTTAGCTCCTACAATGAGCAGTTCTTC
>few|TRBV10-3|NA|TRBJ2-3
CAIPLRNHTDTQYF
TGTGCCATCCCCTTAAGGAACCACACAGATACGCAGTATTTT
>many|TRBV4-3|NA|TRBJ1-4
CASSQDRVGQKLFF
TGCGCCAGCAGCCAAGATCGGGTGGGGCAAAAACTGTTTTTT
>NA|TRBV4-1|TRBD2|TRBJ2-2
CASSQGGLAGGTNTGELFF
TGCGCCAGCAGCCAAGGGGGACTAGCGGGAGGTACGAACACCGGGGAGCTGTTTTTT
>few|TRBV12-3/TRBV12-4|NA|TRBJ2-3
CASSLFRGLSRTDTQYF
TGTGCCAGCAGTTTGTTCCGGGGGTTAAGTAGAACAGATACGCAGTATTTT
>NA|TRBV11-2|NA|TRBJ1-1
CASSAVGHTLMNTEAFF
TGTGCCAGCAGCGCTGTGGGACATACACTCATGAACACTGAAGCTTTCTTT
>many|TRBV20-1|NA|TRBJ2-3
CSARRRSNTDTQYF
TGCAGTGCTAGAAGGAGGAGTAACACAGATACGCAGTATTTT
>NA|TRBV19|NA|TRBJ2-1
CASSGVENEQFF
TGTGCCAGTAGTGGGGTGGAGAATGAGCAGTTCTTC
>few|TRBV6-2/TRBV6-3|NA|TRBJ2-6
CASRPPGHFSGANVLTF
TGTGCCAGCAGGCCACCCGGACACTTCTCTGGGGCCAACGTCCTGACTTTC
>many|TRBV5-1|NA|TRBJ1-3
CASGTEGHSGNTIYF
TGCGCCAGCGGAACAGAGGGTCACTCTGGAAACACCATATATTTT
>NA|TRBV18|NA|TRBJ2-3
CASSLDGPREYGADTQYF
TGTGCCAGCTCATTGGACGGGCCCCGAGAGTACGGTGCAGATACGCAGTATTTT
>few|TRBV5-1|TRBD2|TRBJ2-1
CASSRMTSGRNYNEQFF
TGCGCCAGCAGCCGGATGACTAGCGGGAGGAATTACAATGAGCAGTTCTTC
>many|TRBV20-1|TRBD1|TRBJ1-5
CSTGAIMGNQPQHF
TGCAGTACAGGGGCGATAATGGGGAATCAGCCCCAGCATTTT